This TCR beta chain was retrieved from a study of a mutant IDH1 vaccine in newly diagnosed glioma (dated by TCRdb to the early 2020s). Regarding the complete study: Vaccination began 4-6 weeks after radiotherapy alone, or alongside temozolomide cycles in the chemotherapy-containing groups. Of the 30 to 35 patients who were treated, about 62% were male and approximately 38% were female, and the mean age was around 40 years. Prior to enrollment, patients had been given standard therapy consisting of radiotherapy alone, temozolomide alone, or radiochemotherapy with temozolomide, with the combination given to most patients. Visit V12 was the week-35 safety follow-up and visit V13 was the week-47 end of study. Peripheral blood was drawn at six visits: V03 (baseline), V05, V07, V10, V12 and V13. Longitudinal TCRB deep sequencing was done for about two dozen treated patients, wherever samples were available for exploratory analyses. Study-wide findings and limitations: Pseudoprogression appeared unrelated to alterations in the top peripheral T cell clonotypes detected by TCRB sequencing. PBMC samples for TCRB deep sequencing were selected based on availability. Immune responses induced by the vaccine were seen in more than 85% of patients across multiple MHC alleles. The authors stated that sample limitations prevented analyses of patient blood samples from being reproduced.

Taken with the paper, the label for time point translates to: week 47, end of study. A 20-mer mutant IDH1 peptide at 300 micrograms in Montanide made up each vaccine dose, which was injected subcutaneously together with topical imiquimod. Across visits V03 through V10, patients got a total of eight vaccinations, given in weeks 1, 3, 5, 7, 11, 15, 19 and 23. Newly diagnosed WHO grade 3 or 4 IDH1-mutant astrocytomas showing loss of nuclear ATRX were present in the donors. The samples were drawn from NOA16, a multicentre, single-arm, open-label phase I trial in Germany that tested a mutant IDH1 peptide vaccine in humans for the first time. Genomic DNA for TCRB sequencing was isolated from EDTA blood with the DNeasy Blood and Tissue Kit. The CDR3 spans 13 residues, from the cysteine through the phenylalanine. This entry keeps only the CDR3 DNA: 39 bases, framed from base 1. From V the trimming removes 7 bases and from J it removes 6 bases, while the gene matches leave 6 bases of the junction unaccounted for. Taken from the germline V gene (reference sequence), the CDR1 and CDR2 loops are SEHNR and FQNEAQ.

In this sample, this clone turned up once. This clone's antigen is unknown. Per-nucleotide qualities are absent, and no much larger clonotype sits a single base away. The library was built by means of the immunoSEQ multiplex PCR assay. Following the manufacturer's protocol, the hsTCRB Kit was used to amplify rearranged TCR beta chain sequences. TCRB libraries were sequenced on an Illumina MiSeq. The authors' analysis ran thus. The proprietary platform of the kit vendor was used for demultiplexing, trimming and gene mapping. The source is immuneACCESS, and TCRdb retained only in-frame sequences with V and J called. Part of the clones is not carried over; for the studies checked, unresolved V genes explain less than half of this, and the remainder is unexplained. The V and J calls and clone size are taken from that table; D and trimming were inferred from the DNA. Present in this sample are approximately 22,000 clones, 82% of which were seen just once. The ten largest make up about 4% of the sample.

Rearrangement joined TRBV7-9 to TRBJ2-7; 10 bases in between match TRBD1. The source is a man in his forties or fifties with glioma. Some clones in this sample may be carry-over from other donors' samples. The material sequenced was PBMCs, taken from a glioma patient whose treatment included an IDH1 peptide vaccine. CDR3 reads: CASTRTGGGEQYF. The DNA sequence is TGTGCCAGCACCAGGACAGGGGGTGGCGAGCAGTACTTC.